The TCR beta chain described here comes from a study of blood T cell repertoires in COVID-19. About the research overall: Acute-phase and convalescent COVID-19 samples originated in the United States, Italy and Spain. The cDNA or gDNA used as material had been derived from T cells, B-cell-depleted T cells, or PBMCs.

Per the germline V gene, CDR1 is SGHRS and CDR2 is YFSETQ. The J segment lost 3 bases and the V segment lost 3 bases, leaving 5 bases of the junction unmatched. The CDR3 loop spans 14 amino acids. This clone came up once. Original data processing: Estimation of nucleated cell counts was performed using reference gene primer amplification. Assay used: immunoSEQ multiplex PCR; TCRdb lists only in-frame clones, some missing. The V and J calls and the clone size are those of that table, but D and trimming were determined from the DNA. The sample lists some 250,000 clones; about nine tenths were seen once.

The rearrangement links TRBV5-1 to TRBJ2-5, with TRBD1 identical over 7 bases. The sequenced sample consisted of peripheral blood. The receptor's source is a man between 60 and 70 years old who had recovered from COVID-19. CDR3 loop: CASSSSGQKETQYF. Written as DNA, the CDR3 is TGCGCCAGCAGCTCTTCGGGACAGAAAGAGACCCAGTACTTC.